A selection of T cell receptor beta chains follows, all from one sample in a study of T cell responses to AZD1222 COVID-19 vaccine. Here immunoSEQ multiplex PCR was the method, and the copy in TCRdb shows in-frame clones only, minus some. Counted here are about 190,000 clones, more than 75% occurring once; the ten biggest clones make up approximately 0.97%. The source was peripheral blood, collected on day 0 of AZD1222 vaccination. The receptors originated from an adult in good health. Each CDR3 is given with its conserved first and last residue. Clone size is not always given. Where it is, it says once, few, many or a class for expanded clones.

CASSSAGTGNYGYTF	NA	TRBV27	TRBJ1-2
CASSLGGGYEQYF	once	TRBV5-6	TRBJ2-7
CASSSHRGLDNEQFF	NA	TRBV9	TRBJ2-1
CASSLGGQMNTEAFF	NA	TRBV5-5	TRBJ1-1
CASSLMGSYNEQFF	NA	TRBV19	TRBJ2-1
CASSQVWGAAQPQHF	NA	TRBV4-1	TRBJ1-5
CASSQELAGGTQETQYF	NA	TRBV3-1/TRBV3-2	TRBJ2-5
CATSSTAYNEQFF	NA	TRBV24-1	TRBJ2-1
CASSLVPTSGGAPTTDTQYF	NA	TRBV5-1	TRBJ2-3
CASSFAANSYNEQFF	NA	TRBV5-1	TRBJ2-1
CATSRDKGLARNEQFF	NA	TRBV15	TRBJ2-1
CASSFETHSYEQYF	few	TRBV7-9	TRBJ2-7
CASSFTGRGADTQYF	NA	TRBV11-2	TRBJ2-3
CSASGQGGNTEAFF	NA	TRBV20-1	TRBJ1-1
CASSASGSTGELFF	NA	TRBV5-1	TRBJ2-2
CASSESGYEQYF	NA	TRBV10-1	TRBJ2-7
CATSRQKTGQVTGELFF	NA	TRBV15	TRBJ2-2
CASSVARGYGYTF	NA	TRBV9	TRBJ1-2
CASRPLLGATEAFF	once	TRBV6-5	TRBJ1-1
CASSQDGGARELFF	NA	TRBV14	TRBJ2-2